The 20 T cell receptor beta chains presented below share a single source sample, sequenced in a study of blood T cell repertoires in COVID-19. This table comes from immunoSEQ multiplex PCR, and its TCRdb copy is limited to in-frame clones, with some not included. The sample has around 200,000 clones, approximately 86% seen once. Sequences were obtained from peripheral blood. The receptors derive from a woman younger than 45 with COVID-19, enrolled during active disease.

The chain has TRBV4-2 and TRBJ2-7, with D possibly being TRBD1 (5 bases). Trimming removed 0 bases at V and 3 bases at J, with 12 bases between. This CDR3 has 15 residues. Germline V CDR1 and CDR2: LGHNA, YNFKEQ. CDR3 in DNA: TGTGCCAGCAGCCAAGAATTTACAGGTATCTACGAGCAGTACTTC. Residues: CASSQEFTGIYEQYF.

The rearrangement links TRBV30 to TRBJ2-2, with 12 nucleotides matching TRBD2. Germline trimming cut 1 base from V and 5 bases from J; bases unmatched to any gene: 5. The germline V gene has CDR1 GTSNPN and CDR2 SVGIG (reference sequence). The CDR3 totals 16 residues. The CDR3 DNA sequence: TGTGCCTGGAGTGGACTAGCGGGAGTTACTACCGGGGAGCTGTTTTTT. Protein sequence: CAWSGLAGVTTGELFF. The full variable domain, completed using reference TRBV30 and TRBJ2-2, is SQTIHQWPATLVQPVGSPLSLECTVEGTSNPNLYWYRQAAGRGLQLLFYSVGIGQISSEVPQNLSASRPQDRQFILSSKKLLLSDSGFYLCAWSGLAGVTTGELFFGEGSRLTVL.

The sample holds a few counts of this clone. This chain uses TRBV7-2 with TRBJ2-3; D is uncertain. The germline V gene encodes CDR1 SGHTA and CDR2 FQGNSA. The V and J ends lost 4 bases and 1 base respectively, with 6 bases between them. CDR3 size: 13 residues. The CDR3 sequence is CASSSSRTDTQYF. The CDR3 coding sequence is TGTGCCAGCAGCTCAAGCCGCACAGATACGCAGTATTTT.

The chain is built from TRBV19 and TRBJ1-5; the match to TRBD1 covers 11 bases. With 10 bases clipped from V and 0 bases from J, the junction kept 5 bases outside the gene matches. The germline gives CDR1 LNHDA, CDR2 SQIVND (reference sequence). The length of the CDR3 is 15 residues. The CDR3 spells CAKDRGPDSNQPQHF. The CDR3 bases are TGTGCCAAGGACAGGGGGCCGGATAGCAATCAGCCCCAGCATTTT.

The chain recombines TRBV19 with TRBJ1-1; 7 bases are shared with TRBD1. CDR3 length: 13 amino acids. From germline, CDR1 is LNHDA and CDR2 SQIVND (reference sequence). J lost 6 bases, V lost 2 bases, and 3 bases had no gene match. This CDR3 is CASSIQGVSEAFF. DNA of the CDR3: TGTGCCAGTAGTATACAGGGGGTTTCTGAAGCTTTCTTT. The variable domain in full, with the rest retrieved from reference TRBV19 and TRBJ1-1, is DGGITQSPKYLFRKEGQNVTLSCEQNLNHDAMYWYRQDPGQGLRLIYYSQIVNDFQKGDIAEGYSVSREKKESFPLTVTSAQKNPTAFYLCASSIQGVSEAFFGQGTRLTVV.

The sample holds one count of this clone. The rearrangement links TRBV24-1 to TRBJ2-7, with TRBD1 matching over 9 bases. This CDR3 region has 15 residues. From germline, CDR1 is KGHDR and CDR2 SFDVKD. V shed 4 bases, J shed 7 bases, and the junction held 10 bases outside the gene matches. For the CDR3, the DNA is TGTGCCACCAGTGAACGGGACAGGGAGCGAGGGGAGCAGTACTTC. It codes for CATSERDRERGEQYF.

The chain couples TRBV30 to TRBJ2-3; D may be TRBD1 (6 bases). There are 14 residues in the CDR3. Germline V gives CDR1 GTSNPN, CDR2 SVGIG (reference sequence). Between the trimmed V and J ends, which lost 3 bases and 5 bases, there was a span of 15 bases. The CDR3 sequence is CAWREGQGIDTQYF. The DNA for the CDR3 is TGTGCCTGGAGAGAGGGGCAGGGGATAGATACGCAGTATTTT.

This clone was found once. The rearrangement links TRBV7-7 to TRBJ2-5; D possibly corresponds to TRBD2 (6 bases). CDR1 is SSHAT, CDR2 FNYEAQ, per germline (reference sequence). Trimming pared 5 bases from V and 7 bases from J, leaving 8 bases between. This CDR3 comprises 11 residues. DNA of the CDR3: TGTGCCAGCAGCCCCGGGAGGACCCAGTACTTC. Residues: CASSPGRTQYF.

This chain uses TRBV11-2 with TRBJ1-1, with D unclear. V was pared by 4 bases and J by 10 bases, with 10 bases between. Germline CDR1 and CDR2: SGHAT and FQNNGV. CDR3 length equals 11 residues. CDR3 protein: CASSSGLRAFF. The CDR3 region has the DNA TGTGCCAGCAGCTCCGGTCTTCGAGCTTTCTTT.

V usage is TRBV5-4 and J usage is TRBJ1-1, with D perhaps matching TRBD1 (5 bases). The V gene lost 5 bases and the J gene lost 2 bases, with 10 bases spanning the gap. This CDR3 is built from 13 residues. The germline gives CDR1 SGHNT, CDR2 YYREEE (reference sequence). Here the CDR3 reads CASRTQGNTEAFF. CDR3 nucleotide sequence: TGTGCCAGCAGGACTCAGGGTAACACTGAAGCTTTCTTT.

The chain's CDR3 is CASRETDTQYF. The CDR3 DNA is TGTGCCAGCAGGGAGACAGATACGCAGTATTTT. The chain recombines TRBV12-3 or TRBV12-4 with TRBJ2-3; no firm D call. The V end lost 6 bases, the J end lost 3 bases, and 4 bases lay between the germline ends. There are 11 residues in the CDR3.

The chain is built from TRBV27 and TRBJ2-7; D ambiguous. Per germline, CDR1 MNHEY and CDR2 SMNVEV (reference sequence). The V end lost 4 bases, the J end lost 4 bases, and 8 bases lay between the germline ends. CDR3 length equals 12 residues. The CDR3 bases are TGTGCCAGCAGTTCAACACCTTACGAGCAGTACTTC. Protein: CASSSTPYEQYF.

The chain has TRBV5-1 and TRBJ2-3, with 12 positions matching TRBD2. J lost 7 bases, V lost 2 bases, and 14 bases had no gene match. The CDR3 runs 18 residues. Germline V gene lookup returns CDR1 SGHRS and CDR2 YFSETQ. CDR3 residues: CASSLLPTSGSPLHTQYF. In DNA, the CDR3 is TGCGCCAGCAGCTTACTACCGACTAGCGGGAGTCCCCTTCATACGCAGTATTTT.

The chain carries TRBV28 and TRBJ2-1; possible D gene TRBD2, 5 bases. The CDR3 has 15 residues. CDR1 MDHEN and CDR2 SYDVKM come from the germline V gene. V gave up 6 bases and J gave up 7 bases, with 19 bases separating them. CDR3 nucleotides: TGTGCCAGCAGATCCCTAGCCCATAAAGGGAATGAGCAGTTCTTC. It specifies CASRSLAHKGNEQFF.

The chain is built from TRBV18 and TRBJ1-1, with 10 positions matching TRBD1. Germline CDR1 reads KGHSH; CDR2 reads LQKENI. The CDR3 sequence is 15 residues long. J was trimmed by 7 bases and V by 3 bases; bases with no gene match: 8. The CDR3: CASSPMTGGESEAFF. CDR3 in DNA: TGTGCCAGCTCACCCATGACAGGGGGCGAGAGTGAAGCTTTCTTT.

V gene TRBV19 combines with J gene TRBJ1-1, with D perhaps matching TRBD1 (5 bases). Trimming shortened V by 3 bases and J by 3 bases, and 17 bases separated the two germline ends. This CDR3 is 16 amino acids long. Germline loops: CDR1 LNHDA, CDR2 SQIVND (reference sequence). CDR3 sequence: CASSMGFLTVYTEAFF. The DNA of the CDR3 is TGTGCCAGTAGTATGGGCTTTCTGACAGTGTACACTGAAGCTTTCTTT.

This clone was recorded once. The gene calls are TRBV4-3 and TRBJ2-3; TRBD2 is a possible D gene (5 bases). This CDR3 has 15 residues. Germline assignment: CDR1 LGHNA and CDR2 YSLEER. V lost 3 bases and J lost 4, with 14 bases in between. CDR3 nucleotides: TGCGCCAGCAGCCACCATTCCCGGGAATCAGATACGCAGTATTTT. It encodes CASSHHSRESDTQYF.

The rearrangement links TRBV5-6 to TRBJ2-7; D may be TRBD2 (6 bases). Trimming took off 2 bases at V and 2 bases at J, with 14 bases between the two ends. CDR1 and CDR2 from the germline V gene are SGHDT and YYEEEE. This CDR3 comprises 15 residues. CDR3 in amino acids: CASSFDPGGTYEQYF. Written as DNA, the CDR3 is TGTGCCAGCAGCTTCGACCCCGGGGGAACCTACGAGCAGTACTTC.

The chain is built from TRBV14 and TRBJ2-1; maybe TRBD2 (6 bases). With 1 base removed from V and 6 bases from J, the gap between germline ends came to 16 bases. The CDR3 spans 16 residues. The V gene's germline CDR1 is SGHDN and CDR2 FVKESK. The CDR3 region is CASSQVVGGESNEQFF. CDR3 sequence (DNA): TGTGCCAGCAGCCAAGTAGTGGGCGGGGAGAGCAATGAGCAGTTCTTC.

This chain connects TRBV3-1 (or the pseudogene TRBV3-2) to TRBJ2-5; D ambiguous. The CDR3 consists of 15 residues. Germline V CDR1 and CDR2: LGHDT, YNNKEL (reference sequence). The V and J ends lost 0 bases and 2 bases respectively, with 10 bases between them. Here the CDR3 DNA reads TGTGCCAGCAGCCAAGATAGAGGCGAGCAAGAGACCCAGTACTTC. Protein: CASSQDRGEQETQYF.